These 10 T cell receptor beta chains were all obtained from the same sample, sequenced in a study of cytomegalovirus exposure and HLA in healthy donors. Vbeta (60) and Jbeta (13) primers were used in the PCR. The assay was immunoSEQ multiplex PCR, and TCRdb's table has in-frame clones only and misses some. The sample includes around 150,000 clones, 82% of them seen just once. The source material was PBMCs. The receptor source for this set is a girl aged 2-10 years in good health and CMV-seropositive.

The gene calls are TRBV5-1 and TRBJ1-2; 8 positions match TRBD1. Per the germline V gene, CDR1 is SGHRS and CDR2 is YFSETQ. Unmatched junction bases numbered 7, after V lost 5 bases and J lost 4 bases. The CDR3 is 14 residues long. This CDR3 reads CASSLQGAGYGYTF. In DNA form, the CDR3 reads TGCGCCAGCAGTCTGCAGGGGGCGGGCTATGGCTACACCTTC.

The CDR3 region has the DNA TGTGCCAGCAGCCTAAGACAGTCCCCTTACCAAGAGACCCAGTACTTC. As protein: CASSLRQSPYQETQYF. V and J are TRBV5-4 and TRBJ2-5; possibly TRBD1 for D (5 bases). The CDR3 spans 16 residues. V was clipped by 4 bases and J by 0 bases, with 16 bases between them. Germline V gives CDR1 SGHNT, CDR2 YYREEE (reference sequence).

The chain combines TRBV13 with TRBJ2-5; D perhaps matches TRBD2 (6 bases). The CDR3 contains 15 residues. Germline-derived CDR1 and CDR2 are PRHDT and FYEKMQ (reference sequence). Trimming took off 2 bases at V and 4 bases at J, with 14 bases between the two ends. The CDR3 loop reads CASSLRAGWGETQYF. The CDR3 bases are TGTGCCAGCAGCTTACGGGCGGGATGGGGAGAGACCCAGTACTTC.

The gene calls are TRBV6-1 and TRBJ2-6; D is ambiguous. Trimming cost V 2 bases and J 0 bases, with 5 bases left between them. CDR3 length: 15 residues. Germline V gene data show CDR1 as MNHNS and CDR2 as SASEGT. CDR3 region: CASSELVSGANVLTF. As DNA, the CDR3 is TGTGCCAGCAGTGAACTAGTCTCTGGGGCCAACGTCCTGACTTTC.

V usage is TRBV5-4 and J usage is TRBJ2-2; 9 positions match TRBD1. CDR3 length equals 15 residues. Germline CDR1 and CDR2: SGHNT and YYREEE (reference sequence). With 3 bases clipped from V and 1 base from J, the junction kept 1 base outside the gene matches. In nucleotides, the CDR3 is TGTGCCAGCAGCTCGGGACAGGGGAACACCGGGGAGCTGTTTTTT. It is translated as CASSSGQGNTGELFF.

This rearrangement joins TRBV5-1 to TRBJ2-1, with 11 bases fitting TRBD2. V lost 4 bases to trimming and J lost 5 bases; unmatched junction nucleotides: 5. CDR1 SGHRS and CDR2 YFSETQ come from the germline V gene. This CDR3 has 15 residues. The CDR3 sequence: CASSPGLAVNNEQFF. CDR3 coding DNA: TGCGCCAGCAGCCCGGGACTAGCGGTTAACAATGAGCAGTTCTTC. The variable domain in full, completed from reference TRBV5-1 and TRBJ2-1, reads KAGVTQTPRYLIKTRGQQVTLSCSPISGHRSVSWYQQTPGQGLQFLFEYFSETQRNKGNFPGRFSGRQFSNSRSEMNVSTLELGDSALYLCASSPGLAVNNEQFFGPGTRLTVL.

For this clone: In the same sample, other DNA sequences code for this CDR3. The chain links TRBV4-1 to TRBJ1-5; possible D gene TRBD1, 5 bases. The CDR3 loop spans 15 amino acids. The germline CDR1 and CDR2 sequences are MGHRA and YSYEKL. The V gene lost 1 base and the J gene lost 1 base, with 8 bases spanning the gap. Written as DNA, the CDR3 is TGCGCCAGCAGCCAAGTCCCAGGGAGCAATCAGCCCCAGCATTTT. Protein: CASSQVPGSNQPQHF.

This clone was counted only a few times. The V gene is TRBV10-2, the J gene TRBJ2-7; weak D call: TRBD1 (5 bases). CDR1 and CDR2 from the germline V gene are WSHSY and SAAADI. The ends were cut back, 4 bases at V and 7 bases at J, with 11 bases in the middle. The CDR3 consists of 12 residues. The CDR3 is CASSVQRGEQYF. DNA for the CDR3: TGCGCCAGCAGTGTCCAAAGGGGAGAGCAGTACTTC.

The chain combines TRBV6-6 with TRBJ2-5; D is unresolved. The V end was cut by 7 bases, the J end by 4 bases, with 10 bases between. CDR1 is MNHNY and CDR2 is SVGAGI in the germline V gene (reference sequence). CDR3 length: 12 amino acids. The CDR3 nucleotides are TGTGCCAGCACCCCGCTAACAGAGACCCAGTACTTC. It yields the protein CASTPLTETQYF.

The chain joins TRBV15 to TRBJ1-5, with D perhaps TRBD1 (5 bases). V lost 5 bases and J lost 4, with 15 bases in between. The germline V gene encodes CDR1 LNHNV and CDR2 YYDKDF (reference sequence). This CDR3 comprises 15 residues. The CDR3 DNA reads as TGTGCCACCAGCTGGGGGGGACTACGAAATCAGCCCCAGCATTTT. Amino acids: CATSWGGLRNQPQHF.